This T cell receptor (beta chain) emerged from a study of Graves' ophthalmopathy and Graves' hyperthyroidism. Trimming left V 4 bases short and J 5 bases short, with 11 bases between. The CDR3 extends over 13 amino acids. Germline assignment: CDR1 MNHEY and CDR2 SVGAGI. RNA transcripts yielded amplified TCR beta CDR3 regions. An opening RT-PCR round employed HTBI primers and preceded a second-round multiplex PCR. MiXCR was run by TCRdb on the multiplex PCR reads, yielding one entry per CDR3 protein. Of about 590,000 distinct CDR3 sequences listed, under 40% are singletons. Physicians reached a diagnosis by relying on clinical symptoms, serum thyroxine, TRAb, thyroid ultrasound and orbital computed tomography. The sample holds a few counts of this clonotype.

The origin of this receptor is an adult man with Graves' hyperthyroidism. The sequenced sample consisted of peripheral blood or thyroid tissue (not recorded which). The rearrangement joins TRBV6-5 to TRBJ2-5; a possible D gene is TRBD1 (5 bases). The CDR3 sequence: CASSLTVRETQYF. CDR3 DNA sequence: TGTGCCAGCAGTTTGACAGTTCGGGAGACCCAGTACTTC.